This paragraph reports one T cell receptor (beta chain). The antigen it recognizes is unknown. No much larger clone is present one base from it, and per-base qualities are unavailable. CDR1 and CDR2 are read off the germline V gene (reference sequence) as LNHDA and SQIVND. There are 17 amino acids in the CDR3, from cysteine to phenylalanine inclusive. The entry retains the CDR3 DNA only, 51 bases that are in frame from base 1. Relative to germline, V is missing 6 bases and J is missing 0 bases, with 10 bases of the junction outside any gene match. The study evaluated CTLA-4 blockade (ipilimumab) given together with focal radiation therapy in patients who had chemo-refractory metastatic non-small-cell lung cancer. The library was produced with the immunoSEQ multiplex PCR assay. The source is immuneACCESS, and TCRdb retained only in-frame sequences with V and J called. Part of the clones is not carried over; for the studies checked, unresolved V genes explain less than half of this, and the remainder is unexplained. Here the sample has roughly 73,000 clones; around 87% occur a single time. The ten most abundant clones make up over 35% of the sample.

The sample is drawn from a study of radiotherapy plus CTLA-4 blockade in lung cancer (dated by TCRdb to the late 2010s). Describing the broader study: Objective responses occurred in around 19% of enrolled patients, and 30% to 35% achieved disease control.

What the research found in general, with its limitations: After treatment with radiotherapy and ipilimumab, TCR clones that originated in tumors expanded in peripheral blood. The strongest predictors of response were reported to be early dynamic shifts in blood T cell clones along with a rise in serum interferon-beta following radiation.

This TCR came from a human donor with non-small cell lung cancer that progressed on radiotherapy plus ipilimumab. The sequenced sample was peripheral blood, obtained from a patient treated with radiotherapy plus ipilimumab. This chain joins TRBV19 to TRBJ1-5, with TRBD1 identical over 8 junction bases. The nucleotides are TGTGCCAGTAGACGAAGTACAGGGGGTTATAGCAATCAGCCCCAGCATTTT. The encoded protein is CASRRSTGGYSNQPQHF. Supplemented by the reference TRBV19 and TRBJ1-5 proteins around the CDR3, the complete variable domain is DGGITQSPKYLFRKEGQNVTLSCEQNLNHDAMYWYRQDPGQGLRLIYYSQIVNDFQKGDIAEGYSVSREKKESFPLTVTSAQKNPTAFYLCASRRSTGGYSNQPQHFGDGTRLSIL.